The 7 T cell receptor beta chains below all came from one sample that was sequenced in a study of human T cells and chemical hapten exposure. As to time point: pre-sensitization, week 0. As for treatment: therapeutic diphenylcyclopropenone sensitization with weekly scalp DPC. TCRdb recomputed calls from the RACE reads with MiXCR, one row per CDR3 protein. Here the sample spans about 89,000 distinct CDR3 sequences, under 14% being singletons. The sample here was whole blood, taken in connection with sensitization to the hapten diphenylcyclopropenone (DPC). Receptors originate from a woman aged 55-70 years with alopecia areata. Some clones in this sample may be carry-over from other donors' samples.

The J gene is TRBJ1-1, the V gene TRBV3-1; no reliable D call. Germline lookup yields CDR1 LGHDT and CDR2 YNNKEL (reference sequence). The CDR3 sequence is 14 residues long. V was trimmed by 1 base and J by 1 base, leaving 7 bases between them. The CDR3 loop reads CASSQAGWNTEAFF. CDR3 DNA sequence: TGTGCCAGCAGCCAAGCGGGATGGAACACTGAAGCTTTCTTT. The full variable domain, with the rest looked up from reference TRBV3-1 and TRBJ1-1, is DTAVSQTPKYLVTQMGNDKSIKCEQNLGHDTMYWYKQDSKKFLKIMFSYNNKELIINETVPNRFSPKSPDKAHLNLHINSLELGDSAVYFCASSQAGWNTEAFFGQGTRLTVV.

The table lists this clonotype with many counts. The gene calls are TRBV3-1 and TRBJ2-1; D might be TRBD2 (5 bases). V lost 1 base to trimming and J lost 5 bases, with 18 bases between them. The CDR3 sequence is 17 residues long. The germline V gene encodes CDR1 LGHDT and CDR2 YNNKEL (reference sequence). The CDR3 loop is CASSQVSGSSGDNEQFF. DNA of the CDR3: TGTGCCAGCAGCCAAGTCTCGGGGAGTTCGGGCGACAATGAGCAGTTCTTC.

This clonotype was seen a handful of times. The genes are TRBV29-1 and TRBJ1-5; D gene ambiguous. Trimming removed 5 bases at V and 2 bases at J, with 16 bases between. The CDR3 has 15 amino acids. Germline V gene data show CDR1 as SQVTM and CDR2 as ANQGSEA. CDR3 region: CSVRLPGLGNQPQHF. As DNA, the CDR3 is TGCAGCGTTCGACTCCCCGGCCTTGGCAATCAGCCCCAGCATTTT.

The gene calls are TRBV20-1 and TRBJ1-4; no clear D. The germline gives CDR1 DFQATT, CDR2 SNEGSKA (reference sequence). The CDR3 covers 12 residues. Here the CDR3 reads CAGVTTNEKLFF. DNA for the CDR3: TGCGCCGGAGTTACAACTAATGAAAAACTGTTTTTT.

This clonotype occurred once. The chain combines TRBV4-1 with TRBJ2-3; D is uncertain. Germline assignment: CDR1 MGHRA and CDR2 YSYEKL. The CDR3 contains 16 residues. V lost 3 bases and J 3 bases, leaving 16 bases between the germline ends. CDR3 nucleotide sequence: TGCGCCAGCAGCCAGGCCTTTGGGGATGGAACAGATACGCAGTATTTT. Translated: CASSQAFGDGTDTQYF.

In this sample, this clonotype turned up a few times. The rearrangement uses TRBV5-1 and TRBJ2-3; tentative D call: TRBD2 (5 bases). Germline V lookup: CDR1 SGHRS, CDR2 YFSETQ. The CDR3 length is 16 residues. V lost 0 bases to trimming and J lost 0 bases, with 11 bases between them. The CDR3 DNA is TGCGCCAGCAGCTTGGGGCGGGCCCTGAGCACAGATACGCAGTATTTT. This encodes CASSLGRALSTDTQYF. Combining the CDR3 with reference TRBV5-1 and TRBJ2-3 gives the whole variable domain KAGVTQTPRYLIKTRGQQVTLSCSPISGHRSVSWYQQTPGQGLQFLFEYFSETQRNKGNFPGRFSGRQFSNSRSEMNVSTLELGDSALYLCASSLGRALSTDTQYFGPGTRLTVL.

This clonotype showed up just a few times. The chain has TRBV6-2 or TRBV6-3 and TRBJ1-2; D might be TRBD1 (6 bases). Trimming took off 5 bases at V and 4 bases at J, with 20 bases between the two ends. This CDR3 spans 16 amino acids. Looked up from germline, CDR1 is MNHEY and CDR2 is SVGEGT. In DNA, the CDR3 is TGTGCCAGCAGTCCGGACAGTCCCCGCTCGGGCTATGGCTACACCTTC. Amino acid sequence: CASSPDSPRSGYGYTF.